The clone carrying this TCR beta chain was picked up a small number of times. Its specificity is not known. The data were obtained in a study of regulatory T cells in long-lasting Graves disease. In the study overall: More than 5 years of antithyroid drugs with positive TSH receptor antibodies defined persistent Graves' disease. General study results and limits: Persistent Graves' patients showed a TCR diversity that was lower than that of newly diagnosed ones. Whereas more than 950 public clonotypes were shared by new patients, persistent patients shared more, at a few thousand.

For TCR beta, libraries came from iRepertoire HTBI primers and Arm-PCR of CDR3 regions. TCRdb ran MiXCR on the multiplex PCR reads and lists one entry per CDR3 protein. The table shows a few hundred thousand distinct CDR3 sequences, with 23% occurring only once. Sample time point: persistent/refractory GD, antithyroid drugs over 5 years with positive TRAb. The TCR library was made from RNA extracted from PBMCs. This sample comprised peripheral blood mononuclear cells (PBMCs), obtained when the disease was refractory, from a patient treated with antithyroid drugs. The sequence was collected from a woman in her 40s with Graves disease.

CDR3 region: CASSLTGIFGNTIYF. For the CDR3, the DNA is TGTGCCAGCAGTTTAACAGGGATTTTTGGAAACACCATATATTTT. The chain recombines TRBV2 with TRBJ1-3; a possible D gene is TRBD1 (6 bases). V was cut by 5 bases and J by 3 bases, with 14 bases left in between. There are 15 residues in the CDR3. From germline, CDR1 is SNHLY and CDR2 FYNNEI.